The 16 T cell receptor beta chains below were found in one sample sequenced in a study of blood T cell repertoires in COVID-19. The assay was immunoSEQ multiplex PCR, and TCRdb's table has in-frame clones only and misses some. The sample consists of roughly 140,000 clones, around 85% of them appearing once. The specimen sequenced was peripheral blood. These receptors all come from a woman aged 40 to 50 with active or convalescent COVID-19.

This clone has a handful of counts. The rearrangement uses TRBV27 and TRBJ2-5; TRBD2 matches at 10 bases. There are 16 residues in the CDR3. Germline loops: CDR1 MNHEY, CDR2 SMNVEV (reference sequence). V dropped 6 bases and J dropped 5; count of bases not matched to a gene: 12. The CDR3 spells CASRGLAGVRGETQYF. CDR3 nucleotide sequence: TGTGCCAGCAGGGGGCTAGCGGGAGTTCGAGGGGAGACCCAGTACTTC.

As for this clone: The junction differs from germline at one of its ends, possibly a read error. The sample holds other DNA sequences that translate to the same CDR3. The V gene is TRBV28, the J gene TRBJ2-3; maybe TRBD2 (6 bases). Per germline, CDR1 MDHEN and CDR2 SYDVKM. There are 15 residues in the CDR3. In DNA form, the CDR3 reads TGTGCCAGCTCGGAGGGCCGTCCACTCACAGATACACAGTATTTT. Translated: CASSEGRPLTDTQYF.

V usage is TRBV9 and J usage is TRBJ2-5, with D perhaps matching TRBD2 (5 bases). The V gene's germline CDR1 is SGDLS and CDR2 YYNGEE. The germline V and J ends were trimmed by 0 bases and 0 bases, with 9 bases remaining between them. The CDR3 totals 15 residues. The CDR3 region is CASSVGAGNQETQYF. CDR3 bases: TGTGCCAGCAGCGTAGGAGCCGGGAACCAAGAGACCCAGTACTTC.

This chain joins TRBV27 and TRBJ1-4, with 9 positions matching TRBD1. The CDR3 spans 17 residues. After removal of 6 bases from V and 4 bases from J, the junction contained 12 bases not matched to a gene. Germline V gene sequence: CDR1 MNHEY, CDR2 SMNVEV (reference sequence). In nucleotides, the CDR3 is TGTGCCAGCAGCCGAGGGGAACAGGGGGCTCTTAATGAAAAACTGTTTTTT. Translating gives CASSRGEQGALNEKLFF. The variable domain in full, completed from reference TRBV27 and TRBJ1-4, reads EAQVTQNPRYLITVTGKKLTVTCSQNMNHEYMSWYRQDPGLGLRQIYYSMNVEVTDKGDVPEGYKVSRKEKRNFPLILESPSPNQTSLYFCASSRGEQGALNEKLFFGSGTQLSVL.

The chain combines TRBV18 with TRBJ1-5; 8 bases are a match to TRBD1. After removal of 5 bases from V and 2 bases from J, the junction contained 5 bases not matched to a gene. This CDR3 is built from 15 residues. The germline gives CDR1 KGHSH, CDR2 LQKENI. CDR3 residues: CASSSGGAGNQPQHF. The CDR3 nucleotides are TGTGCCAGCTCATCAGGGGGCGCTGGCAATCAGCCCCAGCATTTT.

This clone has more than one count but fewer than ten. The J gene is TRBJ1-1, the V gene TRBV7-2; weak D call: TRBD1 (5 bases). Trimming removed 3 bases at V and 1 base at J, with 6 bases between. CDR3 length equals 13 residues. CDR1 and CDR2 (germline): SGHTA, FQGNSA. CDR3 coding DNA: TGTGCCAGCAGCTTTCAGGGGAACACTGAAGCTTTCTTT. It codes for CASSFQGNTEAFF.

This sequence joins TRBV19 and TRBJ2-3, with D possibly TRBD1 on 5 matching bases. Trimming removed 6 bases from V and 4 bases from J, with 11 bases in between. The CDR3 covers 13 residues. The germline gives CDR1 LNHDA, CDR2 SQIVND (reference sequence). The CDR3 region has the DNA TGTGCCAGTAGCTCCCAGGGCTCAGATACGCAGTATTTT. It encodes CASSSQGSDTQYF.

The V call is TRBV29-1, the J call TRBJ1-1; 10 positions agree with TRBD1. Germline loops: CDR1 SQVTM, CDR2 ANQGSEA. The CDR3 is made up of 15 amino acids. J lost 4 bases, V lost 7 bases, and 12 bases had no gene match. Here the CDR3 DNA reads TGCAGCGCCGATGGGCACCGGGACAGGGGCACTGAAGCTTTCTTT. Its protein is CSADGHRDRGTEAFF.

The chain uses TRBV28 and TRBJ1-2; 7 bases line up with TRBD1. The CDR3 length is 12 residues. Trimming took 10 bases from V and 2 from J; bases not matched to a gene: 4. Germline CDR1 and CDR2: MDHEN and SYDVKM. The CDR3 nucleotides read TGTGCCACCACGGGACAGAACTATGGCTACACCTTC. This encodes CATTGQNYGYTF.

The chain uses TRBV10-2 and TRBJ1-6, with a possible D match to TRBD1 (5 bases). V was pared by 4 bases and J by 8 bases, with 15 bases between. The germline CDR1 and CDR2 sequences are WSHSY and SAAADI. This CDR3 has 15 amino acids. The CDR3: CASSGGASLDSPLHF. The CDR3 bases are TGCGCCAGCAGTGGGGGCGCGTCGTTGGATTCACCCCTCCACTTT.

The CDR3 DNA follows: TGTGCCAGCAGCTTAAACCCCTCAGGGGTGAATGAAAAACTGTTTTTT. Amino acid sequence: CASSLNPSGVNEKLFF. The chain is built from TRBV7-2 and TRBJ1-4; D might be TRBD1 (6 bases). The CDR3 has 16 amino acids. CDR1 and CDR2 from the germline V gene are SGHTA and FQGNSA. V gave up 2 bases and J gave up 5 bases, with 15 bases separating them.

The V and J genes are TRBV19 and TRBJ1-1; 9 bases line up with TRBD1. Trimming cost V 6 bases and J 0 bases; bases outside gene matches: 8. In germline, CDR1 is LNHDA, CDR2 SQIVND (reference sequence). This CDR3 contains 16 residues. DNA for the CDR3: TGTGCCAGTAGGATACAGGGGGCTTCTATGAACACTGAAGCTTTCTTT. Translation gives CASRIQGASMNTEAFF.

V usage is TRBV6-2 or TRBV6-3 and J usage is TRBJ1-1; D possibly corresponds to TRBD1 (6 bases). Germline loops: CDR1 MNHEY, CDR2 SVGEGT. Deletions cut 5 bases from V and 5 bases from J, with 12 bases between. CDR3 size: 13 residues. The CDR3, as DNA: TGTGCCAGCAGTCTACTCCAGGGGACTGAAGCTTTCTTT. It translates to CASSLLQGTEAFF.

This chain connects TRBV3-1 (or the pseudogene TRBV3-2) to TRBJ1-4; possibly TRBD1 for D (5 bases). The germline gives CDR1 LGHDT, CDR2 YNNKEL (reference sequence). CDR3 length: 16 residues. Trimming shortened V by 5 bases and J by 3 bases, and 16 bases separated the two germline ends. Here the CDR3 reads CASSGRGKGPNEKLFF. The CDR3 nucleotides read TGTGCCAGCAGCGGGAGGGGCAAGGGCCCTAATGAAAAACTGTTTTTT.

The rearrangement uses TRBV19 and TRBJ1-1, with TRBD1 matching 10 bases. In germline, CDR1 is LNHDA, CDR2 SQIVND (reference sequence). J was trimmed by 5 bases and V by 6 bases; bases with no gene match: 9. This CDR3 region has 15 residues. The CDR3 nucleotides are TGTGCCAGTAGAAGGACAGGGGGTTTGTATACTGAAGCTTTCTTT. It yields the protein CASRRTGGLYTEAFF.

This chain links TRBV3-1 (or the pseudogene TRBV3-2) with TRBJ2-7; 8 bases fit TRBD1. Per the germline V gene, CDR1 is LGHDT and CDR2 is YNNKEL (reference sequence). With V trimmed by 3 bases and J by 2 bases, 12 bases remained unmatched. There are 17 residues in the CDR3. CDR3 protein: CASSQNPVWTGTYEQYF. DNA of the CDR3: TGTGCCAGCAGCCAGAACCCCGTTTGGACAGGGACCTACGAGCAGTACTTC.